The T cell receptor (beta chain) under discussion was sequenced for a study of T-cell reconstitution after alpha-beta-depleted transplantation in children. Study-level findings and limits: In patients about two months after transplant, alpha-beta T cells reportedly arose from several hundred expanded graft clones. Several patients had high TCRbeta diversity at day 60; it came from surviving recipient T cells and thymic progenitors. At one year after transplant, newly produced T cells mostly accounted for T-cell counts and diversity.

A TCRbeta library incorporating unique molecular identifiers was prepared. Via MiXCR, TCRdb re-called the PCR reads, giving one row per CDR3 protein. The table includes nearly 250,000 distinct CDR3 sequences, less than 9% detected once. This clonotype was counted at least ten times. What it recognizes is unknown. In germline, CDR1 is SQVTM, CDR2 ANQGSEA. The V gene lost 3 bases and the J gene lost 5 bases, with 13 bases spanning the gap. The CDR3 length is 13 residues. The material sequenced was PBMCs, mostly from graft donor cells, taken 180 days after TCRalphabeta/CD19-depleted stem cell transplant. This sequence originates from a male patient between 10 and 17 years old who had a stem cell transplant for acute lymphoblastic leukemia, so the T cells may come from the graft donor. This chain links TRBV29-1 with TRBJ1-2, with D tentatively TRBD1 (5 bases). The CDR3 loop is CSVDGGTLYGYTF. Written as DNA, the CDR3 is TGCAGCGTTGACGGGGGGACCCTTTATGGCTACACCTTC.